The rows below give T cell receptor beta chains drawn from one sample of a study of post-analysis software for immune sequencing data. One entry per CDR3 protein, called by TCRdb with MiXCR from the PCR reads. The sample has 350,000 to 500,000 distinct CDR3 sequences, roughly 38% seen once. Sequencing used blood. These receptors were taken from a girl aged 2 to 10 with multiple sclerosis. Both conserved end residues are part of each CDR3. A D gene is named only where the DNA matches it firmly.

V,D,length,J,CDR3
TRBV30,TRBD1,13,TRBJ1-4,CAWTRQGNEKLFF
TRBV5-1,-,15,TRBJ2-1,CTSSLGDGSYNEQFF
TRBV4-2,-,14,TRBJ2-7,CASSPGSGDYEQYF
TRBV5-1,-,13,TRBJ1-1,CASSLGPDTEAFF
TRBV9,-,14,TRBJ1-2,CASSAATTNYGYTF
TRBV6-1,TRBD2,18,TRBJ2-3,CVSSRSRLAGLVLGTQYF
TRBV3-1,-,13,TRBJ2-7,CASSQDLNYEQYF
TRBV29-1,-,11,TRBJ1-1,CSVEGTLEAFF
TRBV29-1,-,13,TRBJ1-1,CSVEKGRGTEAFF
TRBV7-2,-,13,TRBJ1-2,CASSLGYGYGYTF
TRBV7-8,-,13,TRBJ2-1,CGSSLGVWNEQFF
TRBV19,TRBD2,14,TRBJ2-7,CASSIALLADEQYF
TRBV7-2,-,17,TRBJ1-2,CASSLGPLGQTNYGYTF
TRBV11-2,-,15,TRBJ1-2,CASSSRTDPNYGYTF
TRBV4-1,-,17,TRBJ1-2,CASSQESGRSPDYGYTF
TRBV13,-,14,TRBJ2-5,CASSTPQGKETQYF
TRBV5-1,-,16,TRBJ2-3,CAGSIYRVGYEDTQYF
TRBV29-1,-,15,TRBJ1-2,CSGIIGVRGWYGYTF
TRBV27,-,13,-,CASSMDGFYEQYF
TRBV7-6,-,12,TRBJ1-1,CASSFLGDAAFF
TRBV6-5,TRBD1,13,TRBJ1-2,CASTTNRGYGYTF
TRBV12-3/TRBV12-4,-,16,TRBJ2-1,CASSFGRGASYNEQFF
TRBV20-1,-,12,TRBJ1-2,CSARTSHYGYTF